The 7 T cell receptor beta chains below were found in one sample sequenced in a study of T cells after yellow fever vaccination. MiXCR, run by TCRdb on the 5' RACE reads, gives a single entry per CDR3 protein. This sample has some 500,000 distinct CDR3 sequences, with about 13% found just once. This specimen consisted of PBMCs, obtained on the day of the yellow fever booster vaccination. The origin of the receptors is a man younger than 40 who received the YFV17D yellow fever vaccine.

The V and J genes are TRBV7-2 and TRBJ2-1; D might be TRBD2 (6 bases). Trimming removed 7 bases at V and 5 bases at J, with 21 bases between. CDR3 size: 16 residues. Germline CDR1 reads SGHTA; CDR2 reads FQGNSA. In DNA form, the CDR3 reads TGTGCCAGCAACCGTCCGGGACTCCTCCCGAACAATGAGCAGTTCTTC. Encoded protein: CASNRPGLLPNNEQFF.

The V call is TRBV11-2, the J call TRBJ2-1; 8 bases are shared with TRBD2. This CDR3 comprises 14 residues. V lost 6 bases to trimming and J lost 8 bases; unmatched junction nucleotides: 9. Germline CDR1 and CDR2: SGHAT and FQNNGV. The DNA for the CDR3 is TGTGCCAGCAGTATCAGCGGGAGATGGTATGAGCAGTTCTTC. Protein sequence: CASSISGRWYEQFF.

This clonotype was counted many times. The gene calls are TRBV7-2 and TRBJ2-7, with D tentatively TRBD1 or TRBD2 (5 bases each). Germline CDR1 SGHTA, CDR2 FQGNSA. This CDR3 has 15 amino acids. The V end lost 1 base, the J end lost 1 base, and 11 bases lay between the germline ends. CDR3 residues: CASSLVRGISYEQYF. In nucleotides, the CDR3 is TGTGCCAGCAGCTTAGTCCGGGGCATATCCTACGAGCAGTACTTC.

This clonotype appeared a few times. This chain joins TRBV28 and TRBJ1-1; D gene ambiguous. The V end lost 2 bases, the J end lost 1 base, and 8 bases lay between the germline ends. Germline V CDR1 and CDR2: MDHEN, SYDVKM. CDR3 length: 14 amino acids. This chain's CDR3 is CASSLGSPNTEAFF. The CDR3 DNA reads TGTGCCAGCAGTTTAGGATCCCCGAACACTGAAGCTTTCTTT.

This clonotype came up a few times. V usage is TRBV7-9 and J usage is TRBJ2-1; possible D gene TRBD2, 5 bases. The CDR3 is 15 residues long. Germline lookup yields CDR1 SEHNR and CDR2 FQNEAQ (reference sequence). Trimming cost V 3 bases and J 9 bases, with 18 bases left between them. CDR3: CASSFSPTLVTEQFF. The CDR3 nucleotides are TGTGCCAGCAGCTTCTCACCTACACTAGTAACTGAGCAGTTCTTC.

This clonotype has more than one count but fewer than ten. CDR3 sequence (DNA): TGTGCCAGCAGTGAGGACAGGAGCCCCTACGAGCAGTACTTC. Translation: CASSEDRSPYEQYF. This chain links TRBV25-1 with TRBJ2-7; 7 positions match TRBD1. The CDR3 covers 14 residues. The ends lost 3 bases at V and 2 bases at J; junction bases unmatched: 4. Germline V gene sequence: CDR1 MGHDK, CDR2 SYGVNS.

This clonotype was recorded a few times. This chain joins TRBV6-5 and TRBJ2-7; 11 positions match TRBD1. The CDR3 is made up of 15 amino acids. V lost 2 bases, J lost 4 bases, and 4 bases stayed unmatched. Germline V lookup: CDR1 MNHEY, CDR2 SVGAGI. CDR3 in DNA: TGTGCCAGCAGTTACAGGACAGGGGGCGGGTACGAGCAGTACTTC. Protein sequence: CASSYRTGGGYEQYF.